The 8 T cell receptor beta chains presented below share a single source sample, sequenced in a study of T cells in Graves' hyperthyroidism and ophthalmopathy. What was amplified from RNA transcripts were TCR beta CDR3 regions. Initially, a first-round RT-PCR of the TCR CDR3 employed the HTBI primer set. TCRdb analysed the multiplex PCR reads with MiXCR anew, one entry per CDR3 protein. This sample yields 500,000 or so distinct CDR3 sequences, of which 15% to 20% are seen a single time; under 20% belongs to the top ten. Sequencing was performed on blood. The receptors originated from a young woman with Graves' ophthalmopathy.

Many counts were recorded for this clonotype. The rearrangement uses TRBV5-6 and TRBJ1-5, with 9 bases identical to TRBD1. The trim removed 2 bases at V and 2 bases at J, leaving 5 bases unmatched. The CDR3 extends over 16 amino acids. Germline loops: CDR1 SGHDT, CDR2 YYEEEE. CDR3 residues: CASSFHRGRRNQPQHF. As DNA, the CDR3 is TGTGCCAGCAGCTTCCACAGGGGGCGTCGCAATCAGCCCCAGCATTTT.

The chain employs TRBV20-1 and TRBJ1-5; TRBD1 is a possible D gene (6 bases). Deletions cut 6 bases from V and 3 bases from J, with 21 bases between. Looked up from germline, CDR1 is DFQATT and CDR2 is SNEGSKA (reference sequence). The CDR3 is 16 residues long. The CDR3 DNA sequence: TGCAGTGCCGGAAGGGGGGGGGATATTAACAATCAGCCCCAGCATTTT. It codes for CSAGRGGDINNQPQHF.

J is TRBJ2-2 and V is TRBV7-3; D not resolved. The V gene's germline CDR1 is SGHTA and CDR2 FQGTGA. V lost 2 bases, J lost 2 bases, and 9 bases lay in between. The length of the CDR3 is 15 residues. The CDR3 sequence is CASSLWAENTGELFF. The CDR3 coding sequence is TGTGCCAGCAGCTTATGGGCGGAAAACACCGGGGAGCTGTTTTTT.

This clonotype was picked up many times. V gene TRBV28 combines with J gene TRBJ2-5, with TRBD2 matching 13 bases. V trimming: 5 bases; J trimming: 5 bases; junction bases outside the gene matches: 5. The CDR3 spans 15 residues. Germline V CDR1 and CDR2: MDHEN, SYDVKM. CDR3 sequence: CASSVLAGGRETQYF. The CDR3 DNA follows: TGTGCCAGCAGTGTACTAGCGGGAGGGCGGGAGACCCAGTACTTC.

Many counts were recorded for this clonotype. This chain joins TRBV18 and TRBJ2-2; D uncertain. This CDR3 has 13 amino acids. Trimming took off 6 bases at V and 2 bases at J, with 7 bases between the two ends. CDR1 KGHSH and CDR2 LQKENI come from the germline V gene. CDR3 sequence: CASSATNTGELFF. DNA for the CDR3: TGTGCCAGCTCGGCGACAAACACCGGGGAGCTGTTTTTT.

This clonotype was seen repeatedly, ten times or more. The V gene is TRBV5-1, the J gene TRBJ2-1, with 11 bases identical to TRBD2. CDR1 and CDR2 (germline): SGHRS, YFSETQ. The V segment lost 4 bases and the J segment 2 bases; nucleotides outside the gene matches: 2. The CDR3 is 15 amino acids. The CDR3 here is CASSIAGGPYNEQFF. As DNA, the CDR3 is TGCGCCAGCAGCATAGCGGGAGGGCCCTACAATGAGCAGTTCTTC.

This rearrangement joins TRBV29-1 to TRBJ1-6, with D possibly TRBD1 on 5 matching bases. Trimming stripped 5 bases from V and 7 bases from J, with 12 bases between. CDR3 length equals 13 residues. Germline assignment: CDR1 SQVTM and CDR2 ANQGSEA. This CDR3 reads CSVWVGPNSPLHF. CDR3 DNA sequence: TGCAGCGTTTGGGTGGGGCCCAATTCACCCCTCCACTTT.

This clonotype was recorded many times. The CDR3 DNA is TGTGCCAGCAGCCGCGGGTTTAGCACAGATACGCAGTATTTT. Translating it yields CASSRGFSTDTQYF. The V gene is TRBV6-1, the J gene TRBJ2-3, with a weak D call TRBD2 (5 bases). Between the trimmed V and J ends, which lost 6 bases and 0 bases, there was a span of 10 bases. The CDR3 contains 14 residues. Germline-derived CDR1 and CDR2 are MNHNS and SASEGT.